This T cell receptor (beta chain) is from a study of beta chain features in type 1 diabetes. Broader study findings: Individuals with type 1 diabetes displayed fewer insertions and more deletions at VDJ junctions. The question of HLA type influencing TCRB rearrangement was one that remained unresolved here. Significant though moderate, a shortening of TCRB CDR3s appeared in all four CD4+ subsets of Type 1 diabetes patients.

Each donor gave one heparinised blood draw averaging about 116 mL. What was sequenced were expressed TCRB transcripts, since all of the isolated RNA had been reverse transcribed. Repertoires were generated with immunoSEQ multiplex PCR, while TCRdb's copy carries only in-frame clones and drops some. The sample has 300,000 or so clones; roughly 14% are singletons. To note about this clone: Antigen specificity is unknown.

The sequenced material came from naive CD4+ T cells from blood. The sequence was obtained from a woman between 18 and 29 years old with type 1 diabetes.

The CDR3 region is CASNLGTGNYGYTF. CDR3 in DNA: TGTGCCAGCAACCTAGGGACAGGGAACTATGGCTACACCTTC. V and J are TRBV6-5 and TRBJ1-2; 9 nucleotides agree with TRBD1. The CDR3 totals 14 residues. Per germline, CDR1 MNHEY and CDR2 SVGAGI. Trimming at V came to 7 bases and at J to 2 bases, leaving 5 bases not matched to a gene.